Below are 10 T cell receptor beta chains sequenced from a single sample in a study of blood T cell repertoires in COVID-19 (dated by TCRdb to 2018 to 2020). Library preparation used the immunoSEQ multiplex PCR assay. TCRdb holds this immuneACCESS table with in-frame rearrangements only. Some clones are missing; in checked studies, unresolved V genes explain under half, and the rest has no known cause. For this sample there are fewer than 65,000 clones; about nine tenths appear just once. Around 1.6% of the sample is in the top ten clones. Sequenced: peripheral blood. The receptors here all came from a man in his sixties with acute or convalescent COVID-19.

The chain uses TRBV11-2 and TRBJ2-3, with TRBD2 as a possible D gene (6 bases). Trimming left V 5 bases short and J 1 base short, with 25 bases between. Germline V gene sequence: CDR1 SGHAT, CDR2 FQNNGV. This CDR3 has 19 residues. CDR3 loop: CASSLVTLRELQGTDTQYF. CDR3 bases: TGTGCCAGCAGCCTAGTCACCCTTCGGGAGCTTCAGGGCACAGATACGCAGTATTTT. The full variable domain, with the rest looked up from reference TRBV11-2 and TRBJ2-3, is EAGVAQSPRYKIIEKRQSVAFWCNPISGHATLYWYQQILGQGPKLLIQFQNNGVVDDSQLPKDRFSAERLKGVDSTLKIQPAKLEDSAVYLCASSLVTLRELQGTDTQYFGPGTRLTVL.

This chain's CDR3 is CASGRLAGNTGELFF. The DNA of the CDR3 is TGTGCCAGCGGCCGACTAGCGGGGAACACCGGGGAGCTGTTTTTT. The V and J genes are TRBV3-1 (or the pseudogene TRBV3-2) and TRBJ2-2; TRBD2 matches 10 bases. Germline V gives CDR1 LGHDT, CDR2 YNNKEL (reference sequence). The V gene end was trimmed by 8 bases and the J gene end by 1 base; junction bases not matched to a gene: 4. The CDR3 is made up of 15 amino acids.

The chain carries TRBV21-1 and TRBJ1-4; the table's D call, TRBD1, was not checked against the DNA. TRBV21-1 is reported as a pseudogene. The length of the CDR3 is 17 residues. The CDR3 nucleotides are TGTGCCAGCAGCAAAAGGAGAACTGGGGCATCTAATGAAAAACTGTTTTTT. Translated: CASSKRRTGASNEKLFF.

The chain is built from TRBV29-1 and TRBJ2-1; D gene unclear. Trimming took off 2 bases at V and 8 bases at J, with 13 bases between the two ends. The CDR3 is 13 amino acids. Germline CDR1 SQVTM, CDR2 ANQGSEA. The CDR3 reads CSVESPGSDEQFF. The CDR3 DNA sequence: TGCAGCGTTGAAAGTCCCGGGTCCGATGAGCAGTTCTTC.

This chain connects TRBV2 to TRBJ2-7, with a possible D match to TRBD2 (6 bases). Trimming removed 6 bases from V and 3 bases from J, with 18 bases in between. Germline V lookup: CDR1 SNHLY, CDR2 FYNNEI. This CDR3 comprises 15 residues. DNA for the CDR3: TGTGCCAGCAGCCGCGGACACGGGGGAAGCTACGAGCAGTACTTC. This encodes CASSRGHGGSYEQYF.

The chain links TRBV6-5 to TRBJ1-1; 11 bases line up with TRBD1. The CDR3 is 14 residues long. Trimming removed 8 bases from V and 0 bases from J; junction bases left unmatched: 2. Germline V gene data show CDR1 as MNHEY and CDR2 as SVGAGI. The CDR3 protein is CASWDRGMNTEAFF. The CDR3 DNA reads as TGTGCCAGCTGGGACAGGGGGATGAACACTGAAGCTTTCTTT.

The chain is built from TRBV29-1 and TRBJ1-1, with 9 bases aligning to TRBD1. The germline V gene has CDR1 SQVTM and CDR2 ANQGSEA. The ends lost 0 bases at V and 11 bases at J; junction bases unmatched: 7. This CDR3 comprises 13 residues. For the CDR3, the DNA is TGCAGCGTTGAAGATAACAGGGGGCCTTCGGCTTTCTTT. This codes for CSVEDNRGPSAFF.

Concerning this clone: Other DNA sequences of this sample code for an identical CDR3. This chain connects TRBV7-2 to TRBJ1-3; 8 positions agree with TRBD1. The trim removed 6 bases at V and 2 bases at J, leaving 6 bases unmatched. CDR1 SGHTA and CDR2 FQGNSA come from the germline V gene. The CDR3 is 15 residues long. CDR3 loop: CASRPDRGPGNTIYF. DNA for the CDR3: TGTGCCAGCAGACCCGACAGGGGCCCTGGAAACACCATATATTTT.

This clone is a singleton in its sample. The chain couples TRBV11-2 to TRBJ2-6; D call uncertain. V was cut by 1 base and J by 2 bases, with 3 bases left in between. This CDR3 comprises 14 residues. Germline V gives CDR1 SGHAT, CDR2 FQNNGV. For the CDR3, the DNA is TGTGCCAGCAGCTTAGCAGCTGGGGCCAACGTCCTGACTTTC. Translated: CASSLAAGANVLTF.

The chain recombines TRBV11-2 with TRBJ2-3, with D maybe TRBD1 (5 bases). The V end lost 1 base, the J end lost 5 bases, and 10 bases lay between the germline ends. This CDR3 spans 14 amino acids. Germline V gene data show CDR1 as SGHAT and CDR2 as FQNNGV. Here the CDR3 DNA reads TGTGCCAGCAGCTTAGGACTCGACAGAGATACGCAGTATTTT. Its protein product is CASSLGLDRDTQYF.